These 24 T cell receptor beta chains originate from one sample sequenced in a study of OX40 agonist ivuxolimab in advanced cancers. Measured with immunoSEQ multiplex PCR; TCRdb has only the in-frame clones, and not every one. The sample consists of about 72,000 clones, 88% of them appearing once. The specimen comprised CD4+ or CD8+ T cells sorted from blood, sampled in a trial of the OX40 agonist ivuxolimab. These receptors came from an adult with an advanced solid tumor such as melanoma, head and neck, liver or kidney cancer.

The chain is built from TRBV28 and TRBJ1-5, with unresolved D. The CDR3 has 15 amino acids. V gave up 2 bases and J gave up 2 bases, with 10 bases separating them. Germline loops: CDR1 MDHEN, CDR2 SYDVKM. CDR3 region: CASSLGSKGNQPQHF. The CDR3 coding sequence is TGTGCCAGCAGTTTAGGAAGCAAGGGCAATCAGCCCCAGCATTTT.

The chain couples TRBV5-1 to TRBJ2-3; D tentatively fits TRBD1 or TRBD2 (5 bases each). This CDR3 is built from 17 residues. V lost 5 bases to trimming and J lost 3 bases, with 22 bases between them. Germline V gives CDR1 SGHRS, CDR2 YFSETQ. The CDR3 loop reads CASRKRGLQGGTDTQYF. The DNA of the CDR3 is TGCGCCAGCAGAAAGCGAGGACTCCAGGGCGGAACAGATACGCAGTATTTT. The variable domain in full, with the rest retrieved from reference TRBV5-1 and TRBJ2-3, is KAGVTQTPRYLIKTRGQQVTLSCSPISGHRSVSWYQQTPGQGLQFLFEYFSETQRNKGNFPGRFSGRQFSNSRSEMNVSTLELGDSALYLCASRKRGLQGGTDTQYFGPGTRLTVL.

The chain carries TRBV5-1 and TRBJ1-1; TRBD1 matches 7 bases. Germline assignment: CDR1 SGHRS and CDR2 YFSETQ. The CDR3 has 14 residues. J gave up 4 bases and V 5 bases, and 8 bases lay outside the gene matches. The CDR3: CASSSGTEGTEAFF. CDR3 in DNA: TGCGCCAGCAGTTCCGGGACAGAGGGCACTGAAGCTTTCTTT.

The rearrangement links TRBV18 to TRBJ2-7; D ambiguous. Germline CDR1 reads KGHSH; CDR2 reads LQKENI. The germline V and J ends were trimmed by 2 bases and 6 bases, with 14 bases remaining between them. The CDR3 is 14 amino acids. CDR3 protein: CASSPNSATSEQYF. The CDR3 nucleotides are TGTGCCAGCTCACCAAATAGTGCCACTTCCGAGCAGTACTTC.

In DNA form, the CDR3 reads TGTGCCAGCAGCTTTGGCGGAACGAACACCGGGGAGCTGTTTTTT. This encodes CASSFGGTNTGELFF. The chain recombines TRBV11-3 with TRBJ2-2; D gene unclear. Trimming removed 3 bases from V and 0 bases from J, with 8 bases in between. The CDR3 has 15 residues. CDR1 and CDR2 (germline): SGHNT, YENEEA.

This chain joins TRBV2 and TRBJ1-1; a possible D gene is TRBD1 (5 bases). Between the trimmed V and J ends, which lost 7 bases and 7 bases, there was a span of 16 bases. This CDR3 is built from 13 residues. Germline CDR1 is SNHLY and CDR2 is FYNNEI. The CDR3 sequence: CASKWAGRDEAFF. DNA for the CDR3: TGTGCCAGCAAATGGGCGGGGCGGGATGAAGCTTTCTTT.

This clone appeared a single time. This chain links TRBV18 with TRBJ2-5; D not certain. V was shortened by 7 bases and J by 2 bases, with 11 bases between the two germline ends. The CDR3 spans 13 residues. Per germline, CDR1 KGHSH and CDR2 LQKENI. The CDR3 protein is CASLPGPQETQYF. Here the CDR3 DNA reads TGTGCCAGCTTGCCGGGCCCACAAGAGACCCAGTACTTC.

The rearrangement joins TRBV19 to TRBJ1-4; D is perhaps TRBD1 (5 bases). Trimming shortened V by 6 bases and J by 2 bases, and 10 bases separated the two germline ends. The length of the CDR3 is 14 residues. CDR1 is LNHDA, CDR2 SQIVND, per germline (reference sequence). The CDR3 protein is CASRRGYTNEKLFF. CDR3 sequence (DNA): TGTGCCAGTAGACGGGGGTATACTAATGAAAAACTGTTTTTT. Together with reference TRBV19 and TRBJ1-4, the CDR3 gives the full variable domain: DGGITQSPKYLFRKEGQNVTLSCEQNLNHDAMYWYRQDPGQGLRLIYYSQIVNDFQKGDIAEGYSVSREKKESFPLTVTSAQKNPTAFYLCASRRGYTNEKLFFGSGTQLSVL.

The CDR3 spells CASSQVPLGPQHF. DNA for the CDR3: TGCGCCAGCAGCCAAGTTCCTTTGGGGCCCCAGCATTTT. The J gene is TRBJ1-5, the V gene TRBV4-1; D is ambiguous. The length of the CDR3 is 13 residues. V lost 1 base and J 9 bases, leaving 10 bases between the germline ends. Germline CDR1 is MGHRA and CDR2 is YSYEKL.

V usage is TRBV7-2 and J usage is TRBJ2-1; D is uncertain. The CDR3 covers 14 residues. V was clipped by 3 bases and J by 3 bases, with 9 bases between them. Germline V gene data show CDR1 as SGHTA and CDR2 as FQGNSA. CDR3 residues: CASSFESGYNEQFF. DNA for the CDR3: TGTGCCAGCAGCTTCGAGTCGGGCTACAATGAGCAGTTCTTC.

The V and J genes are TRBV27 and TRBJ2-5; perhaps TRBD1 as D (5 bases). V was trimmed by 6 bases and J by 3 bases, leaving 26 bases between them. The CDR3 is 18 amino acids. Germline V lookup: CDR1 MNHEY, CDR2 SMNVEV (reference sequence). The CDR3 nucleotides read TGTGCCAGCAGCTCCCAACAGTTTAGCCCCAGGGCAGAAGAGACCCAGTACTTC. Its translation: CASSSQQFSPRAEETQYF.

The CDR3 bases are TGTGCCAGCAGCTTAGACTCAGCGACAGATACGCAGTATTTT. The encoded protein is CASSLDSATDTQYF. The chain carries TRBV7-2 and TRBJ2-3, with D hard to call. The V end lost 1 base, the J end lost 3 bases, and 8 bases lay between the germline ends. This CDR3 comprises 14 residues. Germline V lookup: CDR1 SGHTA, CDR2 FQGNSA.

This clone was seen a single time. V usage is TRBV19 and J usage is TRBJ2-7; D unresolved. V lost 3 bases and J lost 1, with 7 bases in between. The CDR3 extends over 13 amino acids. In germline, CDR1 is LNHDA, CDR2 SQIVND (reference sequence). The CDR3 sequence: CASSMDGSYEQYF. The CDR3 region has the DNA TGTGCCAGTAGTATGGACGGGTCCTACGAGCAGTACTTC.

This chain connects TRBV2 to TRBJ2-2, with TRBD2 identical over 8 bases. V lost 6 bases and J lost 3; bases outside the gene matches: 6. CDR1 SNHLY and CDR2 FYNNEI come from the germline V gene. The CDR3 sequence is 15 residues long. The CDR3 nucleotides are TGTGCCAGCAGGGAGCGGGAGCGATACACCGGGGAGCTGTTTTTT. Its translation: CASRERERYTGELFF.

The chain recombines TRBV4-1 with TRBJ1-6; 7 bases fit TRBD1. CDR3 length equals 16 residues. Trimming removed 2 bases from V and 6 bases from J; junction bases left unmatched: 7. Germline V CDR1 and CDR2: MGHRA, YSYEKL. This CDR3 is CASSQPNRGLNSPLHF. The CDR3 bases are TGCGCCAGCAGCCAACCGAACAGGGGCCTTAATTCACCCCTCCACTTT.

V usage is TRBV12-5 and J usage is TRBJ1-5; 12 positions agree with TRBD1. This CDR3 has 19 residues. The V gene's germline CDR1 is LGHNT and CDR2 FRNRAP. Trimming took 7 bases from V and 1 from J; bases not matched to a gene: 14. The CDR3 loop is CASDQLPGQGARSNQPQHF. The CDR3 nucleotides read TGTGCTAGTGACCAATTACCGGGACAGGGGGCGCGGAGCAATCAGCCCCAGCATTTT.

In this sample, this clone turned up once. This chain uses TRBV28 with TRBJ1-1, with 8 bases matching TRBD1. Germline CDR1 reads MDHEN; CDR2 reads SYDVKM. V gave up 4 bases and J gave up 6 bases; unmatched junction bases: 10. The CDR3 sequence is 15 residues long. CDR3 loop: CASSYGPGGLAEAFF. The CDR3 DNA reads TGTGCCAGCAGTTATGGACCAGGGGGCTTGGCTGAAGCTTTCTTT.

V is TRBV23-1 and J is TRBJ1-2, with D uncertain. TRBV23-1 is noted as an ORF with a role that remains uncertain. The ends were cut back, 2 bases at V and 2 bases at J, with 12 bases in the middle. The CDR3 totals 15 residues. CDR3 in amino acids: CASSQQVLENYGYTF. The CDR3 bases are TGCGCCAGCAGTCAACAGGTATTAGAAAACTATGGCTACACCTTC.

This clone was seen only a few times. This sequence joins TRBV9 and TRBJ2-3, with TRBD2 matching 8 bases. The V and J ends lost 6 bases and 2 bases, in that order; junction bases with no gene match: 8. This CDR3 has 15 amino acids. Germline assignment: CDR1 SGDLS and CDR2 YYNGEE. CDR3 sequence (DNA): TGTGCCAGCACCGAAGCGGGGGCAATCACAGATACGCAGTATTTT. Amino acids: CASTEAGAITDTQYF.

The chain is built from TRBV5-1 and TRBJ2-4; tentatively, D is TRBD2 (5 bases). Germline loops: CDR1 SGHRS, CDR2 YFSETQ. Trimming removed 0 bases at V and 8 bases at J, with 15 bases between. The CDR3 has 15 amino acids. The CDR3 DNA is TGCGCCAGCAGCTTGGACGGGGTTGGGTCGGACATTCAGTACTTC. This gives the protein CASSLDGVGSDIQYF.

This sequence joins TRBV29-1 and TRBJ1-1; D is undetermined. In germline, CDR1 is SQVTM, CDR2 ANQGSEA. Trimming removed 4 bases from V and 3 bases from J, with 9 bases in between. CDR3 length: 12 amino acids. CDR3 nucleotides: TGCAGCGTTGTGGCGCCGGACACTGAAGCTTTCTTT. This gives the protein CSVVAPDTEAFF.

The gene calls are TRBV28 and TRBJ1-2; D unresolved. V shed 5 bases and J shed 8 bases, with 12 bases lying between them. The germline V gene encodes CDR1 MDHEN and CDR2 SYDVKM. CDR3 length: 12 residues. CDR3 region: CASSTTDRGYTF. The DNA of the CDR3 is TGTGCCAGCAGTACCACTGACCGCGGCTACACCTTC.

CDR3 protein: CASSTQGPRTEAFF. The CDR3 DNA sequence: TGTGCCAGCAGCACACAGGGGCCGCGCACTGAAGCTTTCTTT. The chain carries TRBV7-9 and TRBJ1-1, with 7 nucleotides matching TRBD1. CDR3 length equals 14 residues. The V gene's germline CDR1 is SEHNR and CDR2 FQNEAQ (reference sequence). J lost 4 bases, V lost 5 bases, and 7 bases had no gene match.

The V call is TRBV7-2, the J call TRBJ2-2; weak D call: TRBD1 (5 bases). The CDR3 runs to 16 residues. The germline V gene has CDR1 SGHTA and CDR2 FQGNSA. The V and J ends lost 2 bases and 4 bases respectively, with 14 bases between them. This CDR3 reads CASSLTGTQGTGELFF. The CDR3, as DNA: TGTGCCAGCAGCTTAACCGGTACTCAGGGCACCGGGGAGCTGTTTTTT. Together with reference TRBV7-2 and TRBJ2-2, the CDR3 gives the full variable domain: GAGVSQSPSNKVTEKGKDVELRCDPISGHTALYWYRQSLGQGLEFLIYFQGNSAPDKSGLPSDRFSAERTGGSVSTLTIQRTQQEDSAVYLCASSLTGTQGTGELFFGEGSRLTVL.